This passage covers 21 T cell receptor beta chains from one sample sequenced in a study of tumor-infiltrating lymphocytes in primary liver carcinoma (dated by TCRdb to 2016 to 2017). These reads were obtained on an Illumina HiSeq 2500. A constant-region primer and ProtoScript II reverse transcriptase were used to reverse-transcribe TCRbeta-specific cDNA from around 480 ng total RNA. TCRbeta libraries were built with three nested multiplex PCR rounds, a slightly modified ARM-PCR procedure. Each of the first two PCR rounds ran for around 10 cycles using multiplex TRBV1-TRBV30 forward primers together with a Cbeta reverse primer. The public sequencing data were trimmed at Q25 with fastp and processed into clonotypes with MiXCR by TCRdb, which kept only in-frame beta chains. One record per CDR3 amino acid sequence lists the most common genes and DNA. This sample holds approximately 110,000 distinct CDR3 sequences; roughly three fifths were observed only once. The ten largest make up approximately 9.7% of the sample.

Total RNA and DNA were co-extracted from roughly 20-30 mg of bulk tissue with the AllPrep DNA/RNA mini kit, without cell sorting. Sequencing was performed on liver tumor tissue from sampling region 1. The label giving this sample's cell subset or site can be read as: tumor region T1, superior pole. The source of these receptors is a woman aged 60-70 years with primary liver carcinoma and hepatitis B virus infection.

Turning to this clonotype: The germline gene is not matched at one end of the junction; a read error may be the cause. The rearrangement links TRBV6-5 to TRBJ2-7, with 7 positions matching TRBD1. In germline, CDR1 is MNHEY, CDR2 SVGAGI. CDR3 length equals 15 residues. The CDR3 sequence is CANSTPRDSHYDQYF. CDR3 DNA sequence: TGTGCCAACAGTACCCCCCGGGACAGCCACTATGATCAGTACTTC.

A word on this clonotype: A read error is possible here, since a much larger clone lies one base away. V gene TRBV12-5 combines with J gene TRBJ2-7, with TRBD1 matching 10 bases. Germline CDR1 reads LGHNT; CDR2 reads FRNRAP. The CDR3 totals 13 residues. DNA for the CDR3: TGTGGTAGTGGTTTGGACAGGGGGTACGAGCAGTACTTC. Translating gives CGSGLDRGYEQYF.

In the case of this clonotype: Lacking the conserved final phenylalanine or tryptophan, this CDR3 likely reflects a read error. The DNA is omitted, as the CDR3 cannot be located on it reliably, and the CDR3 follows TCRdb's listing. This chain links TRBV11-1 with TRBJ2-3. Germline values: CDR1 SGHAT, CDR2 FQDESV (reference sequence). Termini included, the CDR3 measures 14 amino acids. This CDR3 is CASSLRQRAGESLS.

The V gene is TRBV6-4, the J gene TRBJ2-3, with 8 nucleotides matching TRBD2. Germline V gene data show CDR1 as MRHNA and CDR2 as SNTAGT. V lost 3 bases to trimming and J lost 8 bases; unmatched junction nucleotides: 13. The CDR3 sequence is 16 residues long. Here the CDR3 DNA reads TGTGCCAGCAGTGAGTCTAGCGGGTCTAGCACGGGTACGCAGTATTTT. Translation gives CASSESSGSSTGTQYF.

As for this clonotype: The CDR3 does not close with the conserved phenylalanine or tryptophan, likely indicating a read error. This chain connects TRBV11-2 to TRBJ1-1; D unresolved. V gave up 0 bases and J gave up 1 base, with 9 bases separating them. This CDR3 is 15 amino acids long. CDR1 and CDR2 (germline): SGHAT, FQNNGV. As DNA, the CDR3 is TGTGCCAGCAGCTTAGACTCCGCGAGGAACACTGAAGCTTTCATT. Translated, it gives CASSLDSARNTEAFI.

The table lists this clonotype with many counts. The chain combines TRBV28 with TRBJ2-4; 15 bases are a match to TRBD2. Germline CDR1 is MDHEN and CDR2 is SYDVKM. The CDR3 consists of 18 residues. V lost 6 bases to trimming and J lost 3 bases; unmatched junction nucleotides: 9. The CDR3 DNA reads as TGTGCCAGCAGCCCAGGACTAGCGGGAGGGTTTGGCAAAAACATTCAGTACTTC. Translating it yields CASSPGLAGGFGKNIQYF.

This clonotype occurred once. This chain joins TRBV5-5 and TRBJ2-7; 7 nucleotides align to TRBD1. After removal of 4 bases from V and 0 bases from J, the junction contained 10 bases not matched to a gene. CDR1 and CDR2 (germline): SGHKS, YYEKEE (reference sequence). The CDR3 length is 16 residues. The CDR3, as DNA: TGTGCCAGCAGCCATAGGACAGGAGGACCCTCCTACGAGCAGTACTTC. The encoded protein is CASSHRTGGPSYEQYF.

In the case of this clonotype: One end of the junction is discordant with germline, which a read error may explain. This sequence joins TRBV6-5 and TRBJ1-1; perhaps TRBD1 as D (6 bases). Looked up from germline, CDR1 is MNHEY and CDR2 is SVGAGI. The CDR3 length is 14 residues. The CDR3 loop is CASGYGGSNTEAFF. In nucleotides, the CDR3 is TGTGCCAGCGGTTACGGGGGCTCGAACACTGAAGCTTTCTTT.

For the CDR3, the DNA is TGCAGCGTGTCGGGGCACGGGATCACAGATACGCAGTATTTT. Its translation: CSVSGHGITDTQYF. The chain links TRBV29-1 to TRBJ2-3, with D perhaps assigned TRBD1 or TRBD2 (5 bases each). V was trimmed by 6 bases and J by 2 bases, leaving 15 bases between them. The CDR3 is 14 amino acids. Per the germline V gene, CDR1 is SQVTM and CDR2 is ANQGSEA.

This chain joins TRBV7-9 and TRBJ1-6; D remains unclear. The CDR3 contains 14 residues. In germline, CDR1 is SEHNR, CDR2 FQNEAQ (reference sequence). Trimming stripped 7 bases from V and 7 bases from J, with 14 bases between. The CDR3 loop is CASNLDEVNSPLHF. CDR3 bases: TGTGCCAGCAACCTTGACGAGGTAAATTCACCCCTCCACTTT.

Points on this clonotype: The CDR3 ends on some other residue instead of the conserved phenylalanine or tryptophan, so this is likely a read error. No DNA is shown, since the ends of the CDR3 on it are uncertain; the CDR3 is the one TCRdb lists. The J gene is TRBJ1-5, the V gene TRBV12-3 or TRBV12-4. The length of the CDR3 is 13 amino acids, counting both ends. Here the CDR3 reads CANSLVGNQPQHV.

In the case of this clonotype: It may be a read error: a sequence one base away is much more abundant. This chain links TRBV4-2 with TRBJ2-3, with 13 bases matching TRBD2. Trimming cost V 3 bases and J 5 bases; bases outside gene matches: 11. Germline V gene lookup returns CDR1 LGHNA and CDR2 YNFKEQ. This CDR3 is 18 amino acids long. The CDR3 loop reads CASSHSRLAGGVKDTQYF. The CDR3 DNA follows: TGTGCCAGCAGCCATTCCCGACTAGCGGGAGGTGTGAAAGATACGCAGTATTTT.

Comment on this clonotype: At one end the junction does not follow the germline gene, possibly because of a read error. The J gene is TRBJ2-5, the V gene TRBV28; D possibly corresponds to TRBD2 (5 bases). Germline V gene lookup returns CDR1 MDHEN and CDR2 SYDVKM. The CDR3 consists of 14 residues. The CDR3 protein is CSSSLSSTGETQYF. The CDR3 nucleotides read TGTTCCAGCAGTTTATCGTCCACGGGGGAGACCCAGTACTTC.

The rearrangement joins TRBV20-1 to TRBJ1-5, with D tentatively TRBD1 (5 bases). The germline CDR1 and CDR2 sequences are DFQATT and SNEGSKA (reference sequence). V lost 3 bases and J lost 3, with 12 bases in between. The CDR3 spans 14 residues. CDR3 protein: CSASRTQTNQPQHF. The DNA for the CDR3 is TGCAGTGCTAGTCGGACACAAACCAATCAGCCCCAGCATTTT.

A note on this clonotype: A much larger clonotype is one base distant, so this may be a read error. The rearrangement uses TRBV10-2 and TRBJ2-3, with TRBD1 as a possible D gene (6 bases). V lost 2 bases to trimming and J lost 4 bases, with 7 bases between them. The germline gives CDR1 WSHSY, CDR2 SAAADI. CDR3 length equals 13 residues. CDR3 sequence reads: CASSEDRSDTQYF. The CDR3 DNA reads as TGCGCCAGCAGTGAGGACAGGTCAGATACGCAGTATTTT.

J is TRBJ1-2 and V is TRBV10-2; no clear D gene. The CDR3 covers 15 residues. V lost 2 bases and J 0 bases, leaving 10 bases between the germline ends. Per germline, CDR1 WSHSY and CDR2 SAAADI. The CDR3 region is CASSEPEGANYGYTF. CDR3 nucleotides: TGCGCCAGCAGTGAGCCGGAGGGAGCTAACTATGGCTACACCTTC.

This clonotype was observed a single time. At one end, the junction sequence differs from germline, possibly due to a read error. The genes are TRBV28 and TRBJ1-5; a weak D match, TRBD1 (6 bases). CDR1 is MDHEN and CDR2 is SYDVKM in the germline V gene. The CDR3 is 14 residues long. The CDR3 DNA sequence: TGTGCCAGCAGCCTCGGGGGGCTAAGTCAGCCCCGGCATTTT. This translates into CASSLGGLSQPRHF.

As concerns this clonotype: At one end the junction does not follow the germline gene, possibly because of a read error. V gene TRBV6-5 combines with J gene TRBJ1-2, with 7 bases aligning to TRBD1. The CDR3 has 11 amino acids. The germline gives CDR1 MNHEY, CDR2 SVGAGI. The CDR3 region has the DNA TGTTCCAGTAGCCCGGACAGGGGCTACACCTTC. It specifies CSSSPDRGYTF.

The chain carries TRBV28 and TRBJ2-5, with 12 nucleotides matching TRBD2. With V trimmed by 5 bases and J by 9 bases, 22 bases remained unmatched. This CDR3 region has 19 residues. Germline CDR1 reads MDHEN; CDR2 reads SYDVKM. The CDR3 protein is CASSTRKILAGGTKFSQYF. In DNA, the CDR3 is TGTGCCAGCAGTACTCGGAAGATACTAGCGGGGGGAACCAAGTTTTCCCAGTACTTC.

This clonotype was recorded many times. The chain joins TRBV6-2 or TRBV6-3 to TRBJ1-1; no clear D gene. V lost 0 bases, J lost 1 base, and 3 bases lay in between. The CDR3 runs 13 residues. CDR1 MNHEY and CDR2 SVGEGT come from the germline V gene. In DNA form, the CDR3 reads TGTGCCAGCAGTTACTCGGAGAACACTGAAGCTTTCTTT. This gives the protein CASSYSENTEAFF.

There are many counts of this clonotype. The rearrangement joins TRBV11-2 to TRBJ2-3, with TRBD2 identical over 11 bases. Per germline, CDR1 SGHAT and CDR2 FQNNGV. The CDR3 loop spans 16 amino acids. V shed 2 bases and J 4 bases; nucleotides not matched to a gene: 5. CDR3 residues: CASSLLAGGAADTQYF. CDR3 in DNA: TGTGCCAGCAGCTTATTAGCGGGAGGGGCCGCAGATACGCAGTATTTT.